The rows below give T cell receptor beta chains drawn from one sample of a study of T cell responses to AZD1222 COVID-19 vaccine. Sequencing used immunoSEQ multiplex PCR; TCRdb keeps in-frame clones, though not all of them. The sample lists 82,000 or so clones, approximately 91% occurring once. The material sequenced was peripheral blood, taken on day 0 of AZD1222 vaccination. The receptors derive from an adult in good health. Both conserved end residues are part of each CDR3. Fields, in order: V gene, clone size, J gene, D gene, CDR3 DNA, CDR3 protein. The D gene is left open where the match is weak. Part of the rows lack a size; the others show once, few, many or a class for expanded clones.

>TRBV7-9|-|TRBJ2-6|-
TGTGCCAGCAGCTTAGGGATGGGGAGCTCTGGGGCCAACGTCCTGACTTTC
CASSLGMGSSGANVLTF
>TRBV7-6|few|TRBJ2-7|-
TGTGCCAGCAGCTTGGCCCAAACAGGGAGCTCCTACGAGCAGTACTTC
CASSLAQTGSSYEQYF
>TRBV19|-|TRBJ1-5|-
TGTGCCAGTAGTATAGATTCCGGGGCGTACAATCAGCCCCAGCATTTT
CASSIDSGAYNQPQHF
>TRBV2|once|TRBJ1-2|-
TGTGCCAGCAGTGACCAGCCTCCGGACGAGGGCTATGGCTACACCTTC
CASSDQPPDEGYGYTF
>TRBV10-3|-|TRBJ1-2|-
TGTGCCATCCTCCGGGAAGCAGGGACAAATGGCTACACCTTC
CAILREAGTNGYTF
>TRBV18|-|TRBJ2-7|-
TGTGCCAGCTCACCGACTAGCTACGAGCAGTACTTC
CASSPTSYEQYF
>TRBV10-1|once|TRBJ2-5|TRBD1
TGCGCCAGCAGTAGCCTACCGGGACAGGGAACAGAGACCCAGTACTTC
CASSSLPGQGTETQYF
>TRBV12-3/TRBV12-4|-|TRBJ1-1|-
TGTGCCAGCATAATAGGGGCTGAAGCTTTCTTT
CASIIGAEAFF
>TRBV7-9|-|TRBJ1-4|-
TGTGCCAGCAGCTCCAGGTCTGCAACTAATGAAAAACTGTTTTTT
CASSSRSATNEKLFF
>TRBV10-3|-|TRBJ1-3|-
TGTGCCATCAGTGAGTCGGGAAACACCATATATTTT
CAISESGNTIYF
>TRBV4-3|-|TRBJ1-1|-
TGCGCCAGCAGCCAAGATAGCGGCACTGAAGCTTTCTTT
CASSQDSGTEAFF
>TRBV5-1|-|TRBJ2-5|TRBD1
TGCGCCAGCAGCTTGGCCGCGGGACAGGGGGCCCTCCAAGAGACCCAGTACTTC
CASSLAAGQGALQETQYF
>TRBV11-2|-|TRBJ1-4|TRBD1
TGTGCCAGCAGTCCAAACAGGGGGTGGAATGAAAAACTGTTTTTT
CASSPNRGWNEKLFF
>TRBV30|-|TRBJ1-6|-
TGTGCCTGGGGGGCCAGACAAAATCGATCACCCCTCCACTTT
CAWGARQNRSPLHF
>TRBV2|-|TRBJ2-7|-
TGTGCCAGCAGTGAATCCCCCCACGAGCAGTACTTC
CASSESPHEQYF
>TRBV9|-|TRBJ1-1|TRBD1
TGTGCCAGCAGCGTAGCCCAGACAGGGAAAGCTTTCTTT
CASSVAQTGKAFF
>TRBV7-3|-|TRBJ2-7|TRBD2
TGTGCCAGCAGCTTAAGCGGGGGGCCGTCCTACGAGCAGTACTTC
CASSLSGGPSYEQYF
>TRBV14|-|TRBJ2-1|-
TGTGCCAGCAGCCGAAGCATTACTGAGGATGAGCAGTTCTTC
CASSRSITEDEQFF
>TRBV3-1/TRBV3-2|-|TRBJ1-2|-
TGTGCCAGCAGCCAATGGGACGGCTATGGCTACACCTTC
CASSQWDGYGYTF
>TRBV5-1|few|TRBJ1-4|-
TGCGCCAGCAGCTCAGCCGGACAGTTGGGAGAAAAACTGTTTTTT
CASSSAGQLGEKLFF
>TRBV6-4|-|TRBJ2-1|TRBD2
TGTGCCAGCAGCGCCGGGACTACCCAGTTCTTC
CASSAGTTQFF
>TRBV18|-|TRBJ1-1|-
TGTGCCAGCTCACCCCGGGAGGGAATGGGGAACACTGAAGCTTTCTTT
CASSPREGMGNTEAFF
>TRBV10-1|-|TRBJ1-2|-
TGCGCCAGCAGTGAGAGCGCTAACTATGGCTACACCTTC
CASSESANYGYTF
>TRBV6-5|-|TRBJ1-3|-
TGTGCCAGCAGTCAACAGGGCGGCTCTGGAAACACCATATATTTT
CASSQQGGSGNTIYF
>TRBV28|-|TRBJ2-6|-
TGTGCCAGCAGCAGGGACCAAGGTGGGGCCAACGTCCTGACTTTC
CASSRDQGGANVLTF
>TRBV7-2|-|TRBJ1-2|-
TGTGCCAGCAGCTTAGGCCAGGGACTAAGCTACACCTTC
CASSLGQGLSYTF
>TRBV6-2/TRBV6-3|-|TRBJ2-2|-
TGTGCCAGCAGCTCTGGGAGGGGGGGCCTCACCGGGGAGCTGTTTTTT
CASSSGRGGLTGELFF
>TRBV7-3|-|TRBJ2-1|-
TGTGCCAGCAGCTTGGCAGGGAGCTCCTACAATGAGCAGTTCTTC
CASSLAGSSYNEQFF
>TRBV7-2|-|TRBJ2-1|-
TGTGCCAGCAGCTTACAGACGGGGAGCTACAATGAGCAGTTCTTC
CASSLQTGSYNEQFF
>TRBV5-6|once|TRBJ1-6|TRBD1
TGTGCCAGCAGCTTCCGGGACAGGGAGAGAAGGAAATCACCCCTCCACTTT
CASSFRDRERRKSPLHF
>TRBV19|-|TRBJ1-5|-
TGTGCCAGTAGTATAGTGTCGGGGCAGAGCAATCAGCCCCAGCATTTT
CASSIVSGQSNQPQHF
>TRBV6-4|-|TRBJ1-2|-
TGTGCCGGCCTAGATGGCTACACCTTC
CAGLDGYTF
>TRBV6-5|once|TRBJ1-5|-
TGTGCCAGCATAGGACAGCACAGTCAGCCCCAGCATTTT
CASIGQHSQPQHF
>TRBV2|-|TRBJ1-5|-
TGTGCCAGCAGTACCTTCAATAGCAATCAGCCCCAGCATTTT
CASSTFNSNQPQHF
>TRBV7-8|-|TRBJ1-2|-
TGTGCCAGCAGCACCCGGACGGACAACTATGGCTACACCTTC
CASSTRTDNYGYTF
>TRBV6-4|-|TRBJ2-3|TRBD2
TGTGCCAGCAGGACTAGCGGCACAGATACGCAGTATTTT
CASRTSGTDTQYF
>TRBV12-3/TRBV12-4|-|TRBJ1-4|-
TGTGCCAGCAGAAATGAGGGGCAACTGTTTTTT
CASRNEGQLFF
>TRBV7-9|-|TRBJ2-7|-
TGTGCCAGCAGCTACCGGGCTGGCGGGGGCCCCTCCTACTACGAGCAGTACTTC
CASSYRAGGGPSYYEQYF
>TRBV3-1/TRBV3-2|-|TRBJ2-7|TRBD2
TGTGCCAGCAGCCGCGGGACTAGCGGGGTTCACGAGCAGTACTTC
CASSRGTSGVHEQYF
>TRBV28|-|TRBJ1-2|-
TGTGCCAGCAGTTTAACGGCAGGGGGCTACACCTTC
CASSLTAGGYTF
>TRBV19|-|TRBJ1-5|-
TGTGCCAGTAGTATAGTGGGGGTATTGGGCAATCAGCCCCAGCATTTT
CASSIVGVLGNQPQHF
>TRBV5-5|-|TRBJ1-1|TRBD1
TGTGCCAGCAGCTTTTCCGGGACAGGGTACACTGAAGCTTTCTTT
CASSFSGTGYTEAFF
>TRBV5-1|-|TRBJ1-3|-
TGCGCCAGCAGCCCTACTGATCAGGGAAACACCATATATTTT
CASSPTDQGNTIYF
>TRBV7-2|-|TRBJ2-7|TRBD1
TGTGCCAGCAGCTTTTATCACAGGGGCGATTCCTACGAGCAGTACTTC
CASSFYHRGDSYEQYF
>TRBV30|few|TRBJ1-5|-
TGTGCCTGGAGTAGGTTCAATCAGCCCCAGCATTTT
CAWSRFNQPQHF
>TRBV11-2|-|TRBJ1-1|TRBD1
TGTGCCAGCAGCTGGACAGGGGGCAGTGAAGCTTTCTTT
CASSWTGGSEAFF
>TRBV24-1|-|TRBJ2-5|TRBD1
TGTGCCACCAGTGATCCCAATGACAGGGGATGGCAAGAGACCCAGTACTTC
CATSDPNDRGWQETQYF